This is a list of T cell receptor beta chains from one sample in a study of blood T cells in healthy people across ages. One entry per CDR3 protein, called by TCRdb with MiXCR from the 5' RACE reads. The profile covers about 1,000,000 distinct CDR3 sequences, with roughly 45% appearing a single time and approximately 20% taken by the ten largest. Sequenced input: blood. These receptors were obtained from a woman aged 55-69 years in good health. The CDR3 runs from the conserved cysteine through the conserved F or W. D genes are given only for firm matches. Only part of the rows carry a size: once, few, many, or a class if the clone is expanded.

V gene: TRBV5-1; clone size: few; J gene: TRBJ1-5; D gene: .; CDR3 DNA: TGCGCCAGCAGCTTGGGAGACTCTATCAATCAGCCCCAGCATTTT; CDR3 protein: CASSLGDSINQPQHF
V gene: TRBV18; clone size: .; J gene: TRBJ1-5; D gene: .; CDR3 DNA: TGTGCCAGCTCACCACCGGGGGGTCCTAATCAGCCCCAGCATTTT; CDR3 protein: CASSPPGGPNQPQHF
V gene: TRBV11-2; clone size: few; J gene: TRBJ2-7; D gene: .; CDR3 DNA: TGTGCCAGCAGCCCCGCCGAGCTTTACGAGCAGTACTTC; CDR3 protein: CASSPAELYEQYF
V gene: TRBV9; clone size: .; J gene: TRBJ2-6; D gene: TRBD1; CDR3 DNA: TGTGCCAGCAGCGCGCACCGGGACAGCTCTGGGGCCAACGTCCTGACTTTC; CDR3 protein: CASSAHRDSSGANVLTF
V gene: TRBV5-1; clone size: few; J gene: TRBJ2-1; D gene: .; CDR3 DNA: TGCGCCAGCAGCGTAGCAGGTTGGGATGAGCAGTTCTTC; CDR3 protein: CASSVAGWDEQFF
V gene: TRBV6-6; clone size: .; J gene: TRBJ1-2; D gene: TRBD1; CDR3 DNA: TGTGCCGGCACCCCCGGGACAGGGCTGGGCTATGGCTACACCTTC; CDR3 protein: CAGTPGTGLGYGYTF
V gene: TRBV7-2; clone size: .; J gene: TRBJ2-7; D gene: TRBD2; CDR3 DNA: TGTGCCAGCAGCTTATTTGCAAGCGGGGCCCAGTACTTC; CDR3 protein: CASSLFASGAQYF
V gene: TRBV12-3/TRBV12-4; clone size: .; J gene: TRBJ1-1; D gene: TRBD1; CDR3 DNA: TGTGCCAGCAGTTTAGGCGGGTCGACAGGGCGCTTGAGTTTCTTT; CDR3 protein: CASSLGGSTGRLSFF
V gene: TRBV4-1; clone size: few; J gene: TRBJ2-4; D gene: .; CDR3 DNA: TGCGCCAGCAGGGACCTGGGGGGCCGGAACATTCAGTACTTC; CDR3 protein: CASRDLGGRNIQYF
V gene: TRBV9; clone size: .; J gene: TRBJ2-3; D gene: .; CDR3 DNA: TGTGCCAGCCGAACAACGGGTTTAGGTACGCAGTATTTT; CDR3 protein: CASRTTGLGTQYF
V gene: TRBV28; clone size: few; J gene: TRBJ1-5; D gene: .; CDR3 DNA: TGTGCCAGCAGTCCTCCTCAGCGGCGCGGGAATCAGCCCCAGCATTTT; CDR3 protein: CASSPPQRRGNQPQHF
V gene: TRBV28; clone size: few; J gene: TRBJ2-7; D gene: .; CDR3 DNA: TGTGCCAGCAGTTTATGGTCGGGGGTTCTAGGCTACGAGCAGTACTTC; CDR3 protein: CASSLWSGVLGYEQYF
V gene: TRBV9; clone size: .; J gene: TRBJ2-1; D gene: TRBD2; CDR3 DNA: TGTGCCAGCAGCGTAGGGGGAAGCGGGAGGAATGAGCAGTTCTTC; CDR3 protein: CASSVGGSGRNEQFF
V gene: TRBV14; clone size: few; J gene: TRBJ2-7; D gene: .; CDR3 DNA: TGTGCCAGCAGCCAAGGCGTAGGGTACCCTTACGAGCAGTACTTC; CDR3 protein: CASSQGVGYPYEQYF
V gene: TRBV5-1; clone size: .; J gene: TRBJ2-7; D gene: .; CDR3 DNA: TGCGCCAGCATGGCGGGTAACCGAGGGGGCGAGCAGTACTTC; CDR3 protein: CASMAGNRGGEQYF
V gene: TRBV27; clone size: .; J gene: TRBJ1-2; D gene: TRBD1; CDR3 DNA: TGTGCCAGCAGTTTCCTTGGACAGGGGAATAGCGACTATGGCTACACCTTC; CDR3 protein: CASSFLGQGNSDYGYTF
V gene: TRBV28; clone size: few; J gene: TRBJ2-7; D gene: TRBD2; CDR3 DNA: TGTGCCAGCAGTTTACTCGCGGGAGGCGCCGAGCAGTACTTC; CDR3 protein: CASSLLAGGAEQYF
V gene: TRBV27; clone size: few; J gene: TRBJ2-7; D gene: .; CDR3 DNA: TGTGCCAGCAAGGATACCTACGGGGGCGAGCAGTACTTC; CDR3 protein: CASKDTYGGEQYF
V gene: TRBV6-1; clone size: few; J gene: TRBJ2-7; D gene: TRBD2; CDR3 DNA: TGTGCCGTGCCTCGGACTAGCGGAGTTTACGAGCAGTACTTC; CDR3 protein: CAVPRTSGVYEQYF
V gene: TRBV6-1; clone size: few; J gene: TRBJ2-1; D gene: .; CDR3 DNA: TGTGCCAGCAGTCTCCACTCCCTAGGGGAGCAGTTCTTC; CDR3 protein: CASSLHSLGEQFF
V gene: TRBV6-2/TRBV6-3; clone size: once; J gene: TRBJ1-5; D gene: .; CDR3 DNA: TGTGCCACCAATGCTTACAGGGGCAATCAGCCCCAGCATTTT; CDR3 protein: CATNAYRGNQPQHF
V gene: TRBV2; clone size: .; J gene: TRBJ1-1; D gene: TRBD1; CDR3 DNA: TGTGCCAGCAGTACCTCCCGGACAGGGCAAACGAGAGGGGGCCGTGAAGCTTTCTTT; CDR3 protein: CASSTSRTGQTRGGREAFF
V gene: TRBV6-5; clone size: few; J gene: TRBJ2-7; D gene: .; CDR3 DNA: TGTGCCAGCAGCCCAGAGGACATCTTCTCCTACGAGCAGTACTTC; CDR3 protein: CASSPEDIFSYEQYF
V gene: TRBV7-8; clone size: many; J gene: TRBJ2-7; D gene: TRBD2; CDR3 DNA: TGTGCCAGCAGTTCCCTAGCGGGAGGCGAGCAGTACTTC; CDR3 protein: CASSSLAGGEQYF
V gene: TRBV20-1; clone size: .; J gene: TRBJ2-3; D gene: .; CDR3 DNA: TGCAGTGCTAGCCCCCCACGGGAAAGGGGGGATACGCAGTATTTT; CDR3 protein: CSASPPRERGDTQYF
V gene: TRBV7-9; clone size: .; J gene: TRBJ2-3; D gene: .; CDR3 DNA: TGTGCCAGCAACCCGGACCAATTGAGGGATACGCAGTATTTT; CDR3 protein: CASNPDQLRDTQYF
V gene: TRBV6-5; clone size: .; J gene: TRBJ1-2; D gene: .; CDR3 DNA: TGTGCCAGCAGTTACTCGTCCCCCGAGGGCTACACCTTC; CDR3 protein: CASSYSSPEGYTF
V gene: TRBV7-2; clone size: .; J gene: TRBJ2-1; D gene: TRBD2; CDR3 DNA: TGTGCCAGCAGCTTCGGTCTAGCGGTTAATGAGCAGTTCTTC; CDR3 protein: CASSFGLAVNEQFF
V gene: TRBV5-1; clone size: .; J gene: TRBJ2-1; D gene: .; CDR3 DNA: TGCGCCAGCAGTCCTAGGTCCCTAGCGCTTAACGATGAGCAGTTCTTC; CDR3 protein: CASSPRSLALNDEQFF
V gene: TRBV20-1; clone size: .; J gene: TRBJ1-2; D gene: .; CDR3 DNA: TGCAGTGCTAGTCCCTTAGTCCCGACAGAGGCTAACTATGGCTACACCTTC; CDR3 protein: CSASPLVPTEANYGYTF
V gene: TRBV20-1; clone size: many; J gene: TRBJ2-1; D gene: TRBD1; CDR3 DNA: TGCAGTGCTAGACCCTGGGACAGGGGGGCCTACAATGAGCAGTTCTTC; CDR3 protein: CSARPWDRGAYNEQFF
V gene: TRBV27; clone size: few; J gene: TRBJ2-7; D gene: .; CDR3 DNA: TGTGCCAGCTCTGTGGGTGGTAGCGGAATTTACGAGCAGTACTTC; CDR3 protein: CASSVGGSGIYEQYF
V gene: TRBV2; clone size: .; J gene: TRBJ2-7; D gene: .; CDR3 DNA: TGTGCCAGCAGTGATGACCTCTACGAGCAGTACTTC; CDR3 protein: CASSDDLYEQYF
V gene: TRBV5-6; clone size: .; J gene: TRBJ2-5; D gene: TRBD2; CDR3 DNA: TGTGCCAGCAGCCCTAGCGGGAGGGCAAGAGAGCAGTACTTC; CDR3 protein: CASSPSGRAREQYF
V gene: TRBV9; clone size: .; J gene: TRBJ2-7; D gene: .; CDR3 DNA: TGTGCCAGCAGCCGGGACTTATTCTACGAGCAGTACTTC; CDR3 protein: CASSRDLFYEQYF
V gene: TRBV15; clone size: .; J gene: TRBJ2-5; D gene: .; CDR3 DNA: TGTGCCACCAGCAGGGACATTGGGACCCAGTACTTC; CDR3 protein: CATSRDIGTQYF
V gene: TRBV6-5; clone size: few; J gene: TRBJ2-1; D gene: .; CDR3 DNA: TGTGCCAGCAGTTTTGGACAGTACAATGAGCAGTTCTTC; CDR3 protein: CASSFGQYNEQFF